The entry that follows covers one T cell receptor (beta chain) sequence. Its antigen is as yet unknown. The assay was immunoSEQ multiplex PCR, and TCRdb's table has in-frame clones only and misses some. The table lists about 8,100 clones, approximately 75% of them singletons. Germline values: CDR1 SGHNT, CDR2 YYREEE (reference sequence). The CDR3 has 15 amino acids. Trimming at V came to 4 bases and at J to 4 bases, leaving 7 bases not matched to a gene. The data stem from a study of vaccination effects on CD4 cells after COVID-19. About the study: As their vaccination, participants received two doses of either BNT162b2 or mRNA-1273.

Study results and limitations: Late after vaccination, infection- and vaccine-induced clones showed marked clonal contraction. The study enrolled few convalescent patients and sampled no early post-infection timepoints.

Antigen-specific CD4+ T cells expanded by the ViraFEST assay with viral peptide pools were then sequenced. It was after 10 days of culture that CD4+ T cells were isolated. Half-medium changes using IL-2 medium occurred on days 3 and 7. The sequence was collected from a human donor who received a COVID-19 vaccine. V usage is TRBV5-4 and J usage is TRBJ2-1; 8 bases agree with TRBD2. The source material was CD4+ T cells from PBMCs cultured with HCoV-229E spike peptides, sampled before COVID-19 vaccination. The CDR3 loop reads CASSLGLAGYNEQFF. The CDR3 nucleotides are TGTGCCAGCAGCCTCGGACTAGCAGGATACAATGAGCAGTTCTTC.